The 16 T cell receptor beta chains presented below share a single source sample, sequenced in a study of T cells in Graves' hyperthyroidism and ophthalmopathy. TCR beta CDR3 sequences were amplified from RNA transcripts. When the TCR CDR3 underwent first-round RT-PCR, the HTBI primer set was used. Each CDR3 protein gets one entry after TCRdb re-called the multiplex PCR reads with MiXCR. The sample records hundreds of thousands of distinct CDR3 sequences, approximately 25% being singletons. Sequencing used blood. Receptors originate from a woman in her twenties or thirties with Graves' ophthalmopathy.

This rearrangement joins TRBV24-1 to TRBJ1-2, with 9 bases matching TRBD1. CDR3 length equals 13 residues. J gave up 4 bases and V 8 bases, and 4 bases lay outside the gene matches. The germline gives CDR1 KGHDR, CDR2 SFDVKD. In nucleotides, the CDR3 is TGTGCCACCACGCTACAGGGGGCCTATGGCTACACCTTC. Translated: CATTLQGAYGYTF.

Many counts were recorded for this clonotype. This chain connects TRBV12-3 or TRBV12-4 to TRBJ2-7; D unresolved. Trimming removed 7 bases at V and 1 base at J, with 20 bases between. The CDR3 has 16 amino acids. The CDR3, as DNA: TGTGCCAGCACCCCTGGATGGGGTTCGCGGTCCTACGAGCAGTACTTC. Amino acids: CASTPGWGSRSYEQYF.

This clonotype was observed many times. Here the CDR3 reads CASKDPLLAEAFF. The CDR3 DNA reads TGTGCCAGCAAGGACCCATTGCTCGCTGAAGCTTTCTTT. The V and J genes are TRBV27 and TRBJ1-1; D remains ambiguous. Trimming stripped 7 bases from V and 6 bases from J, with 15 bases between. This CDR3 spans 13 amino acids. Germline CDR1 MNHEY, CDR2 SMNVEV (reference sequence).

This clonotype was seen repeatedly, ten times or more. The V call is TRBV25-1, the J call TRBJ2-7; possibly TRBD1 for D (5 bases). The CDR3 is 15 residues long. Germline CDR1 MGHDK, CDR2 SYGVNS. Trimming left V 0 bases short and J 2 bases short, with 11 bases between. CDR3 protein: CASSEYNQGAYEQYF. CDR3 sequence (DNA): TGTGCCAGCAGTGAATATAACCAGGGCGCCTACGAGCAGTACTTC.

The chain carries TRBV6-5 and TRBJ2-7, with 9 bases lining up with TRBD2. The CDR3 length is 15 residues. V lost 4 bases, J lost 3 bases, and 7 bases stayed unmatched. Germline CDR1 and CDR2: MNHEY and SVGAGI. CDR3: CASSLRGGEFYEQYF. CDR3 sequence (DNA): TGTGCCAGCAGTTTACGCGGGGGGGAATTCTACGAGCAGTACTTC.

This clonotype showed up many times. The chain recombines TRBV20-1 with TRBJ2-7, with 9 bases aligning to TRBD1. Looked up from germline, CDR1 is DFQATT and CDR2 is SNEGSKA (reference sequence). This CDR3 is 14 amino acids long. V was pared by 2 bases and J by 3 bases, with 5 bases of the junction left unmatched. CDR3 DNA sequence: TGCAGTGCTAGAACAGGGGGCTTCGGCTACGAGCAGTACTTC. It yields the protein CSARTGGFGYEQYF.

This sequence joins TRBV11-2 and TRBJ2-5, with 7 bases matching TRBD1. CDR1 is SGHAT and CDR2 is FQNNGV in the germline V gene. V gave up 4 bases and J gave up 2 bases; unmatched junction bases: 10. The CDR3 is 16 residues long. The CDR3 DNA is TGTGCCAGCAGCTCTGGGGACAGAGGAAAACAAGAGACCCAGTACTTC. This codes for CASSSGDRGKQETQYF.

This clonotype occurred many times. The chain couples TRBV7-6 to TRBJ2-5; D call uncertain. Trimming took off 0 bases at V and 5 bases at J, with 7 bases between the two ends. Germline V gives CDR1 SGHVS, CDR2 FNYEAQ. The CDR3 is 13 residues long. The CDR3 DNA is TGTGCCAGCAGCTTAGCTAGGATGGAGACCCAGTACTTC. It specifies CASSLARMETQYF.

This clonotype was seen ten or more times. The V call is TRBV6-1, the J call TRBJ1-2, with 7 bases lining up with TRBD1. The germline V gene has CDR1 MNHNS and CDR2 SASEGT. V lost 5 bases to trimming and J lost 6 bases; unmatched junction nucleotides: 6. The CDR3 is 13 residues long. In DNA, the CDR3 is TGTGCCAGCAGTAAGAGGGACAGAAATGGCTACACCTTC. Translating it yields CASSKRDRNGYTF.

The J gene is TRBJ2-7, the V gene TRBV5-1; 7 bases are shared with TRBD1. V shed 4 bases and J 3 bases; nucleotides not matched to a gene: 10. Germline V gives CDR1 SGHRS, CDR2 YFSETQ. This CDR3 has 15 residues. CDR3: CASSINRGFNYEQYF. The CDR3, as DNA: TGCGCCAGCAGCATCAACAGGGGATTTAACTACGAGCAGTACTTC.

This clonotype has ten or more counts. V usage is TRBV6-2 or TRBV6-3 and J usage is TRBJ1-6; D is unresolved. The CDR3 has 11 amino acids. V lost 6 bases and J lost 7, with 4 bases in between. Germline CDR1 MNHEY, CDR2 SVGEGT. In nucleotides, the CDR3 is TGTGCCAGCAGCACCAATTCACCCCTCCACTTT. The encoded protein is CASSTNSPLHF.

At least ten counts were recorded for this clonotype. This chain links TRBV19 with TRBJ2-5; possibly TRBD2 for D (5 bases). Trimming pared 5 bases from V and 2 bases from J, leaving 12 bases between. Looked up from germline, CDR1 is LNHDA and CDR2 is SQIVND (reference sequence). This CDR3 is built from 14 residues. CDR3 coding DNA: TGTGCCAGTAGTCCCTCCCCGGGGCAAGAGACCCAGTACTTC. It yields the protein CASSPSPGQETQYF.

This clonotype was detected ten times or more. The V and J genes are TRBV6-1 and TRBJ1-5; unclear D gene. The CDR3 runs 14 residues. The germline V gene encodes CDR1 MNHNS and CDR2 SASEGT. V lost 3 bases to trimming and J lost 3 bases, with 9 bases between them. The DNA for the CDR3 is TGTGCCAGCAGTGACATGATATTCAATCAGCCCCAGCATTTT. Protein sequence: CASSDMIFNQPQHF.

This clonotype came up many times. The rearrangement links TRBV12-5 to TRBJ2-2, with D hard to call. V lost 7 bases to trimming and J lost 7 bases, with 10 bases between them. Germline CDR1 is LGHNT and CDR2 is FRNRAP. This CDR3 has 12 amino acids. The DNA of the CDR3 is TGTGCTAGTGCTCAAGGTGGCGGGGAGCTGTTTTTT. It specifies CASAQGGGELFF.

For this clonotype: Since a much larger clone is just one base distant, this may be a read error. The chain uses TRBV7-8 and TRBJ2-7; 7 positions agree with TRBD1. V shed 4 bases and J 4 bases; nucleotides not matched to a gene: 10. The CDR3 is 15 amino acids. In germline, CDR1 is SGHVS, CDR2 FQNEAQ. Here the CDR3 DNA reads TGTGCCAGCAGCTACCAGGGGGTCGGTGCGTACGAGCAGTACGTC. Residues: CASSYQGVGAYEQYV.

This clonotype has a count of ten or more. CDR3 DNA: TGCAGTGCCCAAACCCCAGGCCAGGCTGGCGAGCAGTACTTC. It encodes CSAQTPGQAGEQYF. The chain uses TRBV20-1 and TRBJ2-7; D is unresolved. CDR3 length: 14 amino acids. From germline, CDR1 is DFQATT and CDR2 SNEGSKA (reference sequence). The germline V and J ends were trimmed by 6 bases and 6 bases, with 21 bases remaining between them.